The rows below give T cell receptor beta chains drawn from one sample of a study of blood T cell repertoires in COVID-19. Here immunoSEQ multiplex PCR was the method, and the copy in TCRdb shows in-frame clones only, minus some. Altogether 35,000 to 50,000 clones are present, approximately 85% being singletons, with the ten largest covering 10% to 15%. The sample was peripheral blood. These TCRs come from a human donor in a cohort sampled during active COVID-19. Each CDR3 is given with its conserved first and last residue. The D gene is left open where the match is weak. Clone sizes are given selectively: once, few, many, or a class where the clone is expanded.

TRBV5-5	NA	NA	TRBJ1-1	TGTGCCAGCAGCTTTGGCGGGATGAACACTGAAGCTTTCTTT	CASSFGGMNTEAFF
TRBV5-1	TRBD1	once	TRBJ2-4	TGCGCCAGCAGCGCGACAGGGGACAAAAACATTCAGTACTTC	CASSATGDKNIQYF
TRBV29-1	NA	NA	TRBJ2-5	TGCAGCGTTCAGAGACACCAACAAGAGACCCAGTACTTC	CSVQRHQQETQYF
TRBV5-3	NA	NA	TRBJ2-7	TGTGCCAGAAGCTTGGCGGACAGAGCCTACGAGCAGTACTTC	CARSLADRAYEQYF
TRBV5-1	NA	few	TRBJ1-1	TGCGCCAGCAGCATCGACAGGAACACTGAAGCTTTCTTT	CASSIDRNTEAFF
TRBV28	TRBD2	NA	TRBJ2-5	TGTGCCAGCAGGGCGGGGGGGAAAGAGACCCAGTACTTC	CASRAGGKETQYF
TRBV2	TRBD1	NA	TRBJ1-6	TGTGCCAGCAGTGAACGGACAGGGGAATATTCACCCCTCCACTTT	CASSERTGEYSPLHF
TRBV5-1	TRBD1	NA	TRBJ2-7	TGCGCCAGCGCCGTACAGGGGTCCTCCTACGAGCAGTACTTC	CASAVQGSSYEQYF
TRBV5-1	TRBD1	NA	TRBJ2-3	TGCGCCAGCAGCGAGGGGGCGAGCACAGATACGCAGTATTTT	CASSEGASTDTQYF
TRBV20-1	NA	few	TRBJ2-3	TGCAGTGCCACCCAGGGGGATACGCAGTATTTT	CSATQGDTQYF
TRBV7-8	TRBD1	NA	TRBJ1-5	TGTGCCAGCAGCTTAAGACAGGGGGGCAATCAGCCCCAGCATTTT	CASSLRQGGNQPQHF
TRBV3-1/TRBV3-2	TRBD2	NA	TRBJ2-7	TGTGCCAGCAGCCGCACCCCTGGACTAGCGGGAACTGTCCTATACTACGAGCAGTACTTC	CASSRTPGLAGTVLYYEQYF
TRBV5-1	NA	NA	TRBJ1-4	TGCGCCAGCAGCCAACAAACGATGAATGAAAAACTGTTTTTT	CASSQQTMNEKLFF
TRBV9	TRBD1	NA	TRBJ2-5	TGTGCCAGCAGCGTCGGACCAGGGGGAGAGACCCAGTACTTC	CASSVGPGGETQYF
TRBV28	NA	NA	TRBJ2-1	TGTGCCAGCACCTCTAACAATGAGCAGTTCTTC	CASTSNNEQFF
TRBV10-3	NA	NA	TRBJ1-2	TGTGCCATCAGGGACCGCGGGTGGGGCTACACCTTC	CAIRDRGWGYTF
TRBV28	TRBD1	NA	TRBJ2-7	TGTGCCAGCAGTTCAGGGGGCACGAGCTCCTACGAGCAGTACTTC	CASSSGGTSSYEQYF
TRBV18	TRBD1	NA	TRBJ1-2	TGTGCCAGCTCACCCCAACAGGGGGGAAGTCAGGGCTACACCTTC	CASSPQQGGSQGYTF
TRBV7-2	TRBD2	NA	TRBJ2-7	TGTGCCAGCAGCTTAAGGATCGCGGGGGGGCGTAAGTACTTC	CASSLRIAGGRKYF
TRBV5-1	NA	NA	TRBJ2-7	TGCGCCAGCAGCCCAGGACTTCTCTCCTACGAGCAGTACTTC	CASSPGLLSYEQYF
TRBV5-1	TRBD2	NA	TRBJ2-5	TGCGCCAGCAGCTCGACTAGCGCTGGGGAGACCCAGTACTTC	CASSSTSAGETQYF
TRBV4-2	NA	NA	TRBJ1-1	TGTGCCAGCAGCCAAGATGGAATAGGGGGTTTGAGCACTGAAGCTTTCTTT	CASSQDGIGGLSTEAFF
TRBV7-8	NA	NA	TRBJ1-5	TGTGCCAGCAGTCCCCCACAGGGCTTCAATCAGCCCCAGCATTTT	CASSPPQGFNQPQHF
TRBV11-2	NA	NA	TRBJ2-2	TGTGCCAGCAGCCCTAGACAGTCCACCGGGGAGCTGTTTTTT	CASSPRQSTGELFF
TRBV24-1	TRBD2	NA	TRBJ2-3	TGTGCCACCAGTGACTCCCAACTAGCGGGGGGGCGAGGTACGCAGTATTTT	CATSDSQLAGGRGTQYF
TRBV11-2	TRBD1	once	TRBJ1-6	TGTGCCAGCAGCTTAGATGGTACCCGGGGACAGAGCTCCTATAATTCACCCCTCCACTTT	CASSLDGTRGQSSYNSPLHF
TRBV28	TRBD1	once	TRBJ2-2	TGTGCCAGCAGTTTAAAGACAGGGGGCGGGAGGGAGCTGTTTTTT	CASSLKTGGGRELFF
TRBV13	TRBD1	NA	TRBJ2-5	TGTGCCAGCAGCTATCTGGGACAGGGGGTCCTCCAAGAGACCCAGTACTTC	CASSYLGQGVLQETQYF
TRBV19	TRBD1	NA	TRBJ2-5	TGTGCCAGTGGGCTCCGGGACAGGGGGCTTGGGGAGACCCAGTACTTC	CASGLRDRGLGETQYF
TRBV19	TRBD1	NA	TRBJ2-7	TGTGCCAGTAGTGAGGGGGCCCACGAGCAGTACTTC	CASSEGAHEQYF
TRBV6-6	TRBD1	NA	TRBJ2-2	TGTGCCAGCAGGCCGACAGGGGGGAACACCGGGGAGCTGTTTTTT	CASRPTGGNTGELFF
TRBV6-5	TRBD1	NA	TRBJ2-7	TGTGCCGTGAGAATAGCAGGGGGTAACGAGCAGTACTTC	CAVRIAGGNEQYF
TRBV9	TRBD1	NA	TRBJ1-6	TGTGCCAGCAGCGTAGACCAGACAGGGGATAATTCACCCCTCCACTTT	CASSVDQTGDNSPLHF
TRBV5-4	NA	once	TRBJ2-6	TGTGCCAGCAGTTCAGGGGGGCCTATCTCTGGGGCCAACGTCCTGACTTTC	CASSSGGPISGANVLTF
TRBV6-5	TRBD1	once	TRBJ2-3	TGTGCCAGCAGGGTGACAGGGAAAAGCGCAGATACGCAGTATTTT	CASRVTGKSADTQYF